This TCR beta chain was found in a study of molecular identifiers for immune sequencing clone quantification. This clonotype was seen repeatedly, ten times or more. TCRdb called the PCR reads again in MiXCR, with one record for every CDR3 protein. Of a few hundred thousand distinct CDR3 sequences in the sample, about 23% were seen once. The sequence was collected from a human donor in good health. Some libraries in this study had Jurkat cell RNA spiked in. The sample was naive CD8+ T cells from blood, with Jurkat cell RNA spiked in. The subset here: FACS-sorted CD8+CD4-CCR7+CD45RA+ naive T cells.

The chain's CDR3 is CSVPLGYTEAFF. CDR3 nucleotides: TGCAGCGTACCCCTTGGATACACTGAAGCTTTCTTT. V usage is TRBV29-1 and J usage is TRBJ1-1; D is undetermined. Trimming pared 6 bases from V and 3 bases from J, leaving 11 bases between. The CDR3 has 12 residues. Germline CDR1 SQVTM, CDR2 ANQGSEA.